Given below is one T cell receptor (beta chain) in context. Its antigen is unidentified. This specimen belongs to a study of shared clonotypes between healthy human individuals. Study-wide results and limits: Generally, naive subsets came out with larger estimated richness than memory subsets.

In germline, CDR1 is MNHNS, CDR2 SASEGT. The length of the CDR3 is 15 residues. V lost 4 bases to trimming and J lost 4 bases; unmatched junction nucleotides: 7. TCRdb's table, derived via immunoSEQ multiplex PCR, lists solely in-frame clones and lacks some. The sample consists of some 1,100,000 clones, around 78% of them appearing once. The receptor comes from a young man in good health. Some clones in this sample may be carry-over from other donors' samples. The sample was memory CD4+ T cells from PBMCs. Subset noted: CD45RA-negative fraction. The chain uses TRBV6-1 and TRBJ2-5, with 9 bases lining up with TRBD1. CDR3 sequence (DNA): TGTGCCAGCAGTGCCCGACAGGGGGGAGGAGAGACCCAGTACTTC. Its protein is CASSARQGGGETQYF.